This TCR beta chain was captured in a study of cytomegalovirus exposure and HLA in healthy donors. Researchers ran the PCR with 60 Vbeta and 13 Jbeta primers. Assay used: immunoSEQ multiplex PCR; TCRdb lists only in-frame clones, some missing. Altogether a few hundred thousand clones are present, about 78% being singletons, with the ten largest covering less than 3.5%. Trimming cost V 4 bases and J 5 bases; bases outside gene matches: 15. Germline V CDR1 and CDR2: LGHNA, YSLEER. The CDR3 spans 18 residues. Note on this clone: The antigen is unknown.

Study-wide results and caveats: In a later analysis, the majority of CMV-associated beta chains seemingly showed HLA restriction. Earlier analysis looked at TCR beta V segments, and most were productive about 90% or about 30% of the time. A later analysis by the authors found several of the most significant clusters apparently linked to common viral pathogens. A later analysis revealed that TCR association rates differed between HLA loci, peaking at DRB1 and bottoming out at HLA-C.

This clonotype was obtained from a woman aged 25 to 39 in good health and CMV-seronegative. The specimen was PBMCs. This chain links TRBV4-3 with TRBJ2-1; 9 bases agree with TRBD2. The CDR3 loop reads CASSPRGLAGTGNNEQFF. The CDR3, as DNA: TGCGCCAGCAGCCCCCGGGGGCTAGCGGGGACGGGCAACAATGAGCAGTTCTTC.